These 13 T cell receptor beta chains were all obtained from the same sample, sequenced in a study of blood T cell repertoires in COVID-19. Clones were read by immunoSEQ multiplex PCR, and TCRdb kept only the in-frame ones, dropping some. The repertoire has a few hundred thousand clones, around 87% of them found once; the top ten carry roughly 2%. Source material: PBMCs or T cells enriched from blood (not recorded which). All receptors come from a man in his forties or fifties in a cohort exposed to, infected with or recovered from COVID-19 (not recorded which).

Here the CDR3 reads CASSPGGLGSNEQFF. The CDR3 region has the DNA TGCGCCAGCAGCCCGGGGGGCCTTGGTAGCAATGAGCAGTTCTTC. This sequence joins TRBV5-1 and TRBJ2-1; TRBD2 is a possible D gene (7 bases). V was cut by 4 bases and J by 6 bases, with 17 bases left in between. This CDR3 is 15 amino acids long. Germline CDR1 is SGHRS and CDR2 is YFSETQ.

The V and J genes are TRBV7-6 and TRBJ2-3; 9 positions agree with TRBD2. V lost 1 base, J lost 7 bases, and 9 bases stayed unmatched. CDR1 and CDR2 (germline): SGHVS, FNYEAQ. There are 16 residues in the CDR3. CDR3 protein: CASSLGGSGSINTQYF. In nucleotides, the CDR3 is TGTGCCAGCAGCTTAGGGGGTAGCGGGAGCATTAATACGCAGTATTTT.

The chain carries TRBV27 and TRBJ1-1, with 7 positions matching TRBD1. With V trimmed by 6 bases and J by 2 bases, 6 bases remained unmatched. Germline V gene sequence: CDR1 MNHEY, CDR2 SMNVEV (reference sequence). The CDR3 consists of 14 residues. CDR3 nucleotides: TGTGCCAGCAGACTAGGGGACAGAAACACTGAAGCTTTCTTT. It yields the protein CASRLGDRNTEAFF.

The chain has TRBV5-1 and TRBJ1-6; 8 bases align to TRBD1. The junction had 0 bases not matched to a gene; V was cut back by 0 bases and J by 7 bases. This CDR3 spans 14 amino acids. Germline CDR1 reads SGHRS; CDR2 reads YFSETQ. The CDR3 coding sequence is TGCGCCAGCAGCTTGGACAGGGGGAATTCACCCCTCCACTTT. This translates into CASSLDRGNSPLHF.

CDR3 in amino acids: CASSLTGGDQPQHF. Here the CDR3 DNA reads TGTGCCAGCAGCTTGACAGGGGGTGATCAGCCCCAGCATTTT. The chain couples TRBV5-6 to TRBJ1-5, with TRBD1 matching over 8 bases. V was clipped by 1 base and J by 5 bases; unmatched bases: 2. The CDR3 has 14 amino acids. Germline values: CDR1 SGHDT, CDR2 YYEEEE.

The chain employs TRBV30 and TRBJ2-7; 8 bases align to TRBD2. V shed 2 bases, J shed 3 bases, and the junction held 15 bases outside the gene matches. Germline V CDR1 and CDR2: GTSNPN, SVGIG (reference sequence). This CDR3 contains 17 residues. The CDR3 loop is CAWSNAPGSGGFYEQYF. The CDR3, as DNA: TGTGCCTGGAGTAACGCCCCGGGGAGCGGGGGTTTCTACGAGCAGTACTTC.

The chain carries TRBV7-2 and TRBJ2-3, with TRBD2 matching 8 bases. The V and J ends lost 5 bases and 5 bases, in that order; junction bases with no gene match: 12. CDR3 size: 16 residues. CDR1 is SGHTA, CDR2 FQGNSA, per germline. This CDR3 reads CASSEAPGLGGDTQYF. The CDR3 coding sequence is TGTGCCAGCAGCGAAGCACCGGGACTAGGGGGAGATACGCAGTATTTT.

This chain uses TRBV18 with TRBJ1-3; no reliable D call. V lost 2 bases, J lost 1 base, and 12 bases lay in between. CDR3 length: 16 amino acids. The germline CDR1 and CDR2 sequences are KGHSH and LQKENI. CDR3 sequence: CASSPSAAASGNTIYF. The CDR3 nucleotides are TGTGCCAGCTCACCATCGGCGGCGGCGTCTGGAAACACCATATATTTT.

CDR3 in DNA: TGCGCCAGCCGTAGACTTGAGGGATACAATGAGCAGTTCTTC. It translates to CASRRLEGYNEQFF. This chain links TRBV5-1 with TRBJ2-1; D might be TRBD2 (5 bases). CDR3 length: 14 amino acids. Trimming took 7 bases from V and 4 from J, leaving 15 bases between them. Germline assignment: CDR1 SGHRS and CDR2 YFSETQ.

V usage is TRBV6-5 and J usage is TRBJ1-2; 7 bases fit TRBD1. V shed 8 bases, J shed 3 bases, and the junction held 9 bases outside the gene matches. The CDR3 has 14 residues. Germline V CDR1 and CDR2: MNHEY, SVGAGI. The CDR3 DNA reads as TGTGCCAGCCTTCGACAGGGTCAAGACTATGGCTACACCTTC. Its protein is CASLRQGQDYGYTF.

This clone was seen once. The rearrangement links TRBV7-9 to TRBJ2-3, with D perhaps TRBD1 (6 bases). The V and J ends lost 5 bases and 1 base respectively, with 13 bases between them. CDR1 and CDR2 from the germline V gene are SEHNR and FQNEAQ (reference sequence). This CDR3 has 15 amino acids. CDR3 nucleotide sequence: TGTGCCAGCAGCGTCTCAGGGGCCGGCACAGATACGCAGTATTTT. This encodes CASSVSGAGTDTQYF. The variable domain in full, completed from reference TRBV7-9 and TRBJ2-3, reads DTGVSQNPRHKITKRGQNVTFRCDPISEHNRLYWYRQTLGQGPEFLTYFQNEAQLEKSRLLSDRFSAERPKGSFSTLEIQRTEQGDSAMYLCASSVSGAGTDTQYFGPGTRLTVL.

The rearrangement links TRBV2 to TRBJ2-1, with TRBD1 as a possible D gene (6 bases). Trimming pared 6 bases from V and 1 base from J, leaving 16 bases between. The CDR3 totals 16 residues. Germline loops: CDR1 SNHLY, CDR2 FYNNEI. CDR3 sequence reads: CASRPQGRGSYNEQFF. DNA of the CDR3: TGTGCCAGCAGACCCCAGGGGAGAGGTTCCTACAATGAGCAGTTCTTC.

In DNA form, the CDR3 reads TGTGCCAGCAGCCCAACAGCGGGAGGGCAGCAAGATACGCAGTATTTT. It encodes CASSPTAGGQQDTQYF. The chain recombines TRBV3-1 (or the pseudogene TRBV3-2) with TRBJ2-3, with 10 bases fitting TRBD2. This CDR3 spans 16 amino acids. Per the germline V gene, CDR1 is LGHDT and CDR2 is YNNKEL (reference sequence). V shed 4 bases, J shed 5 bases, and the junction held 9 bases outside the gene matches.